This T cell receptor (beta chain) is from a study of cytomegalovirus exposure and HLA in healthy donors. Across the study: Per a later analysis, the 666 first-cohort and 120 or so validation repertoires shared one platform.

The CDR3 length is 16 residues. The V end lost 0 bases, the J end lost 6 bases, and 14 bases lay between the germline ends. Germline CDR1 reads SGHDN; CDR2 reads FVKESK. On this clone: Its antigen is as yet unknown.

Overall study findings and caveats: In the roughly 120 validation repertoires, a later analysis found that first-cohort TCR clusters tended to co-occur. In vitro checks showed that a few CMV-associated chains really do target CMV antigens.

The method was immunoSEQ multiplex PCR; TCRdb's version includes in-frame clones alone and lacks a portion of them. The sample lists fewer than 250,000 clones; 80% to 90% were seen once. The V gene is TRBV14, the J gene TRBJ2-2; tentatively, D is TRBD2 (6 bases). The sequenced sample consisted of PBMCs. The clonotype was recovered from a man aged 18 to 29 in good health and CMV-seronegative. In DNA, the CDR3 is TGTGCCAGCAGCCAAGAAGGCTGGCGGGGACCCGGGGAGCTGTTTTTT. Encoded protein: CASSQEGWRGPGELFF.